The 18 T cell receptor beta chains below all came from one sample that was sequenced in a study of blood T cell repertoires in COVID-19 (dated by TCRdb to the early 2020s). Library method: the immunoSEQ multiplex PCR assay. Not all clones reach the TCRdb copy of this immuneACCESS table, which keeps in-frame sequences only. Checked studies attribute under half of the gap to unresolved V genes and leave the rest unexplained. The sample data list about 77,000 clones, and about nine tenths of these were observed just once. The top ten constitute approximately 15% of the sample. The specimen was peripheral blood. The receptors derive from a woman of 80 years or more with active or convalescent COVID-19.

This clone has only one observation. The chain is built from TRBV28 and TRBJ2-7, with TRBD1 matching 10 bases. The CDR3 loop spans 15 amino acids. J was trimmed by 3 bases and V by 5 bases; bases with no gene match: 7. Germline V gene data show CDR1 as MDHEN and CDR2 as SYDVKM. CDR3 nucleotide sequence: TGTGCCAGCAGTCCTCGGGGGACAGGGGTCTACGAGCAGTACTTC. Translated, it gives CASSPRGTGVYEQYF.

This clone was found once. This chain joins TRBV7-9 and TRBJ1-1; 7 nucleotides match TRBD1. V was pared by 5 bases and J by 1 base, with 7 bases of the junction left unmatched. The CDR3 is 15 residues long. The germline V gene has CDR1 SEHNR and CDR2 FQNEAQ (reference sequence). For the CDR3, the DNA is TGTGCCAGCAGCCCAAGACAGGGTCAGAACACTGAAGCTTTCTTT. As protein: CASSPRQGQNTEAFF.

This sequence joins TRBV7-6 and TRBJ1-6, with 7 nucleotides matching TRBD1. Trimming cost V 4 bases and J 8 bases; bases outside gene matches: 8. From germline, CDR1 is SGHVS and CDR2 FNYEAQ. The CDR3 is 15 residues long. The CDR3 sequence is CASSSSTGLDSPLHF. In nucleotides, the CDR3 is TGTGCCAGCAGCTCGTCGACAGGGCTTGATTCACCCCTCCACTTT. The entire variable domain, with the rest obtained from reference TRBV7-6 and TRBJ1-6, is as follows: GAGVSQSPRYKVTKRGQDVALRCDPISGHVSLYWYRQALGQGPEFLTYFNYEAQQDKSGLPNDRFSAERPEGSISTLTIQRTEQRDSAMYRCASSSSTGLDSPLHFGNGTRLTVT.

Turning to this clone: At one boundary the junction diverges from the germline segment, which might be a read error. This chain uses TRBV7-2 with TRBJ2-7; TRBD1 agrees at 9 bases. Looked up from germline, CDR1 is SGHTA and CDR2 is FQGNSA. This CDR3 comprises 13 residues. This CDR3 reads CASSLEGGTGRNF. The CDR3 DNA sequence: TGTGCCAGCAGCTTAGAAGGAGGGACAGGGCGGAACTTC.

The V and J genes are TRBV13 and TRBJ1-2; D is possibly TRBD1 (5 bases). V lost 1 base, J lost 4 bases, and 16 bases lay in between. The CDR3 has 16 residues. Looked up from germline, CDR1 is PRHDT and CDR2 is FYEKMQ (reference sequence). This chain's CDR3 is CASSLVARAGVYGYTF. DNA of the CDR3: TGTGCCAGCAGCTTAGTGGCCAGGGCAGGAGTCTATGGCTACACCTTC.

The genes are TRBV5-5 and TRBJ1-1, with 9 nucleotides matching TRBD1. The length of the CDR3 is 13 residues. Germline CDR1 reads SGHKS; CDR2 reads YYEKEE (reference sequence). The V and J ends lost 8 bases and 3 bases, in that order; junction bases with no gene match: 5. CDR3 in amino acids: CASLDRGDTEAFF. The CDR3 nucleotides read TGTGCCAGTTTGGACAGGGGCGACACTGAAGCTTTCTTT. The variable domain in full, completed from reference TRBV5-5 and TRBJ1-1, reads DAGVTQSPTHLIKTRGQQVTLRCSPISGHKSVSWYQQVLGQGPQFIFQYYEKEERGRGNFPDRFSARQFPNYSSELNVNALLLGDSALYLCASLDRGDTEAFFGQGTRLTVV.

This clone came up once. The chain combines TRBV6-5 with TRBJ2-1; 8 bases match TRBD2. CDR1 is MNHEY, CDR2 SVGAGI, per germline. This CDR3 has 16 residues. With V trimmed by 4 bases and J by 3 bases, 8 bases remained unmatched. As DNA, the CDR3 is TGTGCCAGCAGTTGGACCGGAGCGGGGGACTACAATGAGCAGTTCTTC. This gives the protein CASSWTGAGDYNEQFF.

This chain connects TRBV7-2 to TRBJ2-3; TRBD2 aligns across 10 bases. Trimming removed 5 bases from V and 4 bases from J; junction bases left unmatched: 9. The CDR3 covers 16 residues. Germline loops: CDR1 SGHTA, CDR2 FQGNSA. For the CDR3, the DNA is TGTGCCAGCAGCCCGGGGAAGCTAGCGGGGGCAGATACGCAGTATTTT. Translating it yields CASSPGKLAGADTQYF.

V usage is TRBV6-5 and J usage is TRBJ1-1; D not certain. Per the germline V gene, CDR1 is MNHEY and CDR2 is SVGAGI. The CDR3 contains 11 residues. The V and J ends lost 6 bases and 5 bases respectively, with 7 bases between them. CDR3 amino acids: CASRAITEAFF. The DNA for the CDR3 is TGTGCCAGCAGGGCAATAACTGAAGCTTTCTTT.

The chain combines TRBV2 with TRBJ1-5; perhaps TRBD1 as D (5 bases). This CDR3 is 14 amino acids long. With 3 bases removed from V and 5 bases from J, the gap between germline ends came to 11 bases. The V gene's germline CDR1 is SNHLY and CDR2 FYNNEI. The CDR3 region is CASSDRVTHQPQHF. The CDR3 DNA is TGTGCCAGCAGTGACAGGGTCACGCATCAGCCCCAGCATTTT.

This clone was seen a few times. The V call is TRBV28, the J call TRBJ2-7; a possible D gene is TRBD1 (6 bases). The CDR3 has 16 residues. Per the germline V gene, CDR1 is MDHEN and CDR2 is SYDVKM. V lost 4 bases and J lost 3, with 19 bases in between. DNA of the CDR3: TGTGCCAGCAGTTCAACAGGGTCGTACCGGCTCTACGAGCAGTACTTC. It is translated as CASSSTGSYRLYEQYF. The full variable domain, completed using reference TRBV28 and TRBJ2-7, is DVKVTQSSRYLVKRTGEKVFLECVQDMDHENMFWYRQDPGLGLRLIYFSYDVKMKEKGDIPEGYSVSREKKERFSLILESASTNQTSMYLCASSSTGSYRLYEQYFGPGTRLTVT.

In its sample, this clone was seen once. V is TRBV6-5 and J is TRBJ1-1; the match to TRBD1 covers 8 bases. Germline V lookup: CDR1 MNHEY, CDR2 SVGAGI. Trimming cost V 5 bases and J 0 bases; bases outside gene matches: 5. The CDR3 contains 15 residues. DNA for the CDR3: TGTGCCAGCAGTACAGGGGGTCGCATGAACACTGAAGCTTTCTTT. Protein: CASSTGGRMNTEAFF.

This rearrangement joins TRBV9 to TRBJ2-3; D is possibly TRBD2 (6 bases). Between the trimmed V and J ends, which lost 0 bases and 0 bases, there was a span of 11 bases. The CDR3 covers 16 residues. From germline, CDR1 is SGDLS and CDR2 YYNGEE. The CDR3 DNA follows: TGTGCCAGCAGCGTAGGTGGTAGCGGTAGCACAGATACGCAGTATTTT. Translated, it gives CASSVGGSGSTDTQYF.

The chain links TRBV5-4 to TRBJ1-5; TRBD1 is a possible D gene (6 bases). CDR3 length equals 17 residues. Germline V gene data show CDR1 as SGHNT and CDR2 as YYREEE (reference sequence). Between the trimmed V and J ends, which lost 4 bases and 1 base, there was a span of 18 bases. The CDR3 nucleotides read TGTGCCAGCAGCCCGGGGCCTACAGGGAAGAGCAATCAGCCCCAGCATTTT. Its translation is CASSPGPTGKSNQPQHF.

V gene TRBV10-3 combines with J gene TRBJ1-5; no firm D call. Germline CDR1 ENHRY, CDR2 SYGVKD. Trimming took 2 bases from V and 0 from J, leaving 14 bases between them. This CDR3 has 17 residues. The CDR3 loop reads CAISEEEAGYSNQPQHF. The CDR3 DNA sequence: TGTGCCATCAGTGAGGAGGAGGCGGGATATAGCAATCAGCCCCAGCATTTT.

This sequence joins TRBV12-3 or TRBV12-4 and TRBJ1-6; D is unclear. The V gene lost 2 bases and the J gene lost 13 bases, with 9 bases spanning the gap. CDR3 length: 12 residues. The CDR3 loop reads CASSLPPAPLHF. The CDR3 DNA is TGTGCCAGCAGTTTACCCCCCGCGCCCCTCCACTTT.

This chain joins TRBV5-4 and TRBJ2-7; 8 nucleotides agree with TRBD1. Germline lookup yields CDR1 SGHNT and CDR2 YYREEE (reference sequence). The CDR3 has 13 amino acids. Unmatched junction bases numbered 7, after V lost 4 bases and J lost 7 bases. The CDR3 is CASSRGQGNEQYF. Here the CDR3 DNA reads TGTGCCAGCAGCCGAGGACAGGGTAATGAGCAGTACTTC.

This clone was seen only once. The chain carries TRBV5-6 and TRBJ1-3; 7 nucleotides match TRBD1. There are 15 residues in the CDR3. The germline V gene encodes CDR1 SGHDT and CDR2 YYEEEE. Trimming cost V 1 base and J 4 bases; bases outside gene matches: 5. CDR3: CASSLTGAAGNTIYF. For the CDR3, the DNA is TGTGCCAGCAGCTTGACAGGGGCTGCGGGAAACACCATATATTTT.